This is a list of T cell receptor beta chains from one sample in a study of blood T cell repertoires in COVID-19. Profiled with immunoSEQ multiplex PCR; TCRdb holds only in-frame clones, not every one. The data show 70,000 or so clones, 76% seen once. Sequencing was done on a sample of peripheral blood. These receptor sequences come from a man in his sixties with COVID-19, enrolled during active disease. Each CDR3 is given with its conserved first and last residue. A D gene is named only where the DNA matches it firmly. Clone size is given for some rows only: seen once, a few or many times, or a class if the clone is expanded.

TRBV9	-	-	14	TRBJ2-2	CASSAPWNTGELFF	TGTGCCAGCAGCGCCCCTTGGAACACCGGGGAGCTGTTTTTT
TRBV28	-	-	12	TRBJ1-1	CASRGQDTEAFF	TGTGCCAGCAGGGGGCAGGACACTGAAGCTTTCTTT
TRBV7-7	-	-	16	TRBJ2-3	CASSLGPLFGGDTQYF	TGTGCCAGCAGCTTAGGCCCCTTATTTGGCGGAGATACGCAGTATTTT
TRBV5-1	-	-	14	TRBJ1-3	CASRLDSELGTIYF	TGCGCCAGCCGCCTAGACTCTGAACTGGGCACCATATATTTT
TRBV29-1	TRBD1	-	15	TRBJ2-7	CSVEDPDRATYEQYF	TGCAGCGTTGAAGATCCGGACAGGGCAACCTACGAGCAGTACTTC
TRBV7-9	-	-	13	TRBJ1-1	CASSLVASGEAFF	TGTGCCAGCAGCTTAGTGGCGAGCGGTGAAGCTTTCTTT
TRBV7-9	TRBD2	-	16	TRBJ2-1	CASSPGLAVRHNEQFF	TGTGCCAGCAGCCCAGGACTAGCGGTAAGACACAATGAGCAGTTCTTC
TRBV4-1	-	-	17	TRBJ2-7	CASSQVNPGEGTYEQYF	TGCGCCAGCAGCCAAGTAAATCCAGGGGAGGGGACCTACGAGCAGTACTTC
TRBV12-5	-	-	14	TRBJ1-1	CASGSQGANTEAFF	TGTGCTAGTGGTTCACAGGGAGCGAACACTGAAGCTTTCTTT
TRBV3-1/TRBV3-2	-	-	14	TRBJ1-4	CASSFSGTNEKLFF	TGTGCCAGCAGTTTTTCGGGGACTAATGAAAAACTGTTTTTT
TRBV24-1	TRBD1	once	15	TRBJ1-5	CATSATGTGFQPQHF	TGTGCCACCAGTGCAACCGGGACAGGGTTTCAGCCCCAGCATTTT
TRBV5-4	-	-	16	TRBJ1-6	CASSPGGGTLNSPLHF	TGTGCCAGCAGCCCAGGCGGGGGGACACTGAATTCACCCCTCCACTTT
TRBV24-1	TRBD2	-	16	TRBJ2-5	CATSDRSGRAGETQYF	TGTGCCACCAGTGACCGTAGCGGGAGGGCCGGGGAGACCCAGTACTTC
TRBV3-1/TRBV3-2	TRBD1	-	13	TRBJ2-7	CASSRDRGYEQYF	TGTGCCAGCAGCCGGGACAGAGGCTACGAGCAGTACTTC
TRBV28	-	-	14	TRBJ2-1	CASRLAGTYNEQFF	TGTGCCAGCCGCCTGGCAGGGACCTACAATGAGCAGTTCTTC
TRBV18	TRBD1	-	16	TRBJ2-1	CASSPAAGQGTNEQFF	TGTGCCAGCTCACCAGCCGCAGGACAGGGTACAAATGAGCAGTTCTTC
TRBV6-5	-	-	14	TRBJ2-2	CASSYSINTGELFF	TGTGCCAGCAGTTATAGTATCAACACCGGGGAGCTGTTTTTT
TRBV5-4	TRBD1	-	15	TRBJ2-1	CASSYRQGANNEQFF	TGTGCCAGCAGCTACAGACAGGGAGCTAACAATGAGCAGTTCTTC
TRBV20-1	-	few	12	TRBJ1-1	CSASGARTEAFF	TGCAGTGCTAGTGGGGCACGGACTGAAGCTTTCTTT
TRBV29-1	-	-	15	TRBJ1-2	CSAYGEGSADYGYTF	TGCAGCGCCTATGGTGAGGGATCGGCGGACTATGGCTACACCTTC
TRBV28	-	-	11	TRBJ1-1	CACRQHTEAFF	TGTGCCTGTCGACAGCACACTGAAGCTTTCTTT
TRBV18	TRBD2	-	17	TRBJ2-1	CASSPPAAGGVYNEQFF	TGTGCCAGCTCACCACCGGCTGCTGGGGGGGTGTACAATGAGCAGTTCTTC
TRBV5-5	TRBD1	-	15	TRBJ1-1	CASSLDGQGATEAFF	TGTGCCAGCAGCTTGGATGGACAGGGGGCTACTGAAGCTTTCTTT
TRBV5-1	-	once	13	TRBJ2-1	CASSLDPYNEQFF	TGCGCCAGCAGCTTGGATCCGTACAATGAGCAGTTCTTC
TRBV2	-	-	11	TRBJ1-1	CASSADTEAFF	TGTGCCAGCAGTGCCGACACTGAAGCTTTCTTT
TRBV27	TRBD1	-	16	TRBJ1-5	CASSLWGQGPGQPQHF	TGTGCCAGCAGTTTATGGGGACAGGGGCCGGGTCAGCCCCAGCATTTT
TRBV6-4	TRBD1	-	13	TRBJ1-2	CASSDRTGNGYTF	TGTGCCAGCAGTGATCGGACAGGGAATGGCTACACCTTC
TRBV6-6	-	-	16	TRBJ2-3	CASSHQTASGTDTQYF	TGTGCCAGCAGTCATCAGACAGCCTCGGGCACAGATACGCAGTATTTT
TRBV5-1	-	-	14	TRBJ2-7	CASSFGQGSYEQYF	TGCGCCAGCAGCTTCGGTCAGGGCTCCTACGAGCAGTACTTC
TRBV5-1	-	-	14	TRBJ2-5	CASSVTPNQETQYF	TGCGCCAGCAGCGTTACTCCGAACCAAGAGACCCAGTACTTC
TRBV2	-	-	18	TRBJ2-2	CASPRSPGAPRSTGELFF	TGTGCCAGCCCTCGGTCCCCAGGGGCCCCGAGGTCGACCGGGGAGCTGTTTTTT
TRBV7-2	TRBD1	-	14	TRBJ2-2	CASSFAQGAGELFF	TGTGCCAGCAGCTTTGCTCAGGGGGCCGGGGAGCTGTTTTTT
TRBV5-4	TRBD2	-	15	TRBJ2-1	CASSHRTSGYNEQFF	TGTGCCAGCAGTCATCGGACTAGCGGGTACAATGAGCAGTTCTTC
TRBV7-9	-	-	14	TRBJ1-1	CASSGQGPNTEAFF	TGTGCCAGCAGCGGGCAGGGTCCGAACACTGAAGCTTTCTTT
TRBV7-2	-	-	13	TRBJ2-7	CASSLGAGYEQYF	TGTGCCAGCAGCTTAGGCGCTGGCTACGAGCAGTACTTC
TRBV6-2/TRBV6-3	TRBD2	-	16	TRBJ2-1	CASSYSAGGPRYEQFF	TGTGCCAGCAGTTACTCCGCGGGAGGGCCTAGGTATGAGCAGTTCTTC
TRBV9	TRBD2	-	15	TRBJ2-7	CASSVYSGSNYEQYF	TGTGCCAGCAGCGTTTATAGCGGGAGTAACTACGAGCAGTACTTC
TRBV6-5	TRBD1	-	14	TRBJ1-1	CASADRGRGTEAFF	TGTGCCAGCGCGGACAGGGGTCGGGGCACTGAAGCTTTCTTT
TRBV2	-	-	11	TRBJ1-2	CASNRVRGYTF	TGTGCCAGCAATCGAGTGAGGGGCTACACCTTC
TRBV2	-	once	14	TRBJ1-5	CASSTDMSNQPQHF	TGTGCCAGCAGTACAGACATGAGTAATCAGCCCCAGCATTTT
TRBV5-1	TRBD2	-	16	TRBJ2-7	CASSLVDGRAPYEQYF	TGCGCCAGCAGCTTGGTTGACGGGAGGGCGCCCTACGAGCAGTACTTC
TRBV7-3	-	once	15	TRBJ2-1	CASSAYSASYNEQFF	TGTGCCAGCAGCGCCTACAGTGCGTCCTACAATGAGCAGTTCTTC
TRBV5-5	-	-	16	TRBJ2-2	CASSSRGTRGGGELFF	TGTGCCAGCAGCTCGAGGGGGACCCGAGGAGGCGGGGAGCTGTTTTTT
TRBV15	TRBD1	-	16	TRBJ1-1	CATSRGPSRGQEEAFF	TGTGCCACCAGCAGAGGTCCATCCAGGGGGCAGGAGGAAGCTTTCTTT
TRBV6-5	-	few	14	TRBJ1-1	CASTNTGVSTEAFF	TGTGCCAGCACCAATACGGGGGTTTCCACTGAAGCTTTCTTT